Described below is a single TCR beta chain sequence and its context. Its antigen is not known. This CDR3 is built from 15 residues. Looked up from germline, CDR1 is SNHLY and CDR2 is FYNNEI. Trimming cost V 4 bases and J 0 bases, with 10 bases left between them. This entry is derived from a study of cytomegalovirus exposure and HLA in healthy donors. 60 Vbeta and 13 Jbeta primers were used in PCR. The repertoire was sequenced with immunoSEQ multiplex PCR; TCRdb's copy has only in-frame clones and lacks some. In the table there are more than 100,000 clones, 70% to 85% of which are singletons. Study-level results: Cytomegalovirus status was reportedly diagnosed by the classifier with high specificity and sensitivity. The study designated fewer than 200 TCR beta chains cytomegalovirus-associated. Per published accounts, TCR beta sequences correctly predicted the HLA-A and HLA-B alleles of most subjects. Later analysis demonstrated an association between a missense DCLRE1C variant and TCR beta V- and J-gene trimming.

This sequence was found in a human donor in good health. Sequencing was performed on PBMCs. The genes are TRBV2 and TRBJ1-5; D remains ambiguous. CDR3 protein: CASSVDGNSNQPQHF. Here the CDR3 DNA reads TGTGCCAGCAGTGTGGACGGGAATAGCAATCAGCCCCAGCATTTT. The full variable domain, its missing parts supplied by reference TRBV2 and TRBJ1-5, is EPEVTQTPSHQVTQMGQEVILRCVPISNHLYFYWYRQILGQKVEFLVSFYNNEISEKSEIFDDQFSVERPDGSNFTLKIRSTKLEDSAMYFCASSVDGNSNQPQHFGDGTRLSIL.